The clone carrying this TCR beta chain was seen only once. The data derive from a study of shared T cell receptors in the human thymus. V shed 2 bases and J shed 6 bases, with 31 bases lying between them. The CDR3 totals 20 residues. Germline V gene data show CDR1 as SGHTA and CDR2 as FQGTGA. Method: immunoSEQ multiplex PCR; TCRdb's copy keeps in-frame clones and lacks some. This table has hundreds of thousands of clones, around 87% appearing once. This same sample was also part of a study on human thymus T cells.

The gene calls are TRBV7-3 and TRBJ1-1; possible D gene TRBD1, 5 bases. The sequence was collected from a boy under three years old with a congenital heart defect. Material: thymocytes. The CDR3 DNA is TGTGCCAGCAGCTTATGGGGTTCGGAGGGGCGCGAAGGGCGCCTATCTGAAGCTTTCTTT. Encoded protein: CASSLWGSEGREGRLSEAFF.